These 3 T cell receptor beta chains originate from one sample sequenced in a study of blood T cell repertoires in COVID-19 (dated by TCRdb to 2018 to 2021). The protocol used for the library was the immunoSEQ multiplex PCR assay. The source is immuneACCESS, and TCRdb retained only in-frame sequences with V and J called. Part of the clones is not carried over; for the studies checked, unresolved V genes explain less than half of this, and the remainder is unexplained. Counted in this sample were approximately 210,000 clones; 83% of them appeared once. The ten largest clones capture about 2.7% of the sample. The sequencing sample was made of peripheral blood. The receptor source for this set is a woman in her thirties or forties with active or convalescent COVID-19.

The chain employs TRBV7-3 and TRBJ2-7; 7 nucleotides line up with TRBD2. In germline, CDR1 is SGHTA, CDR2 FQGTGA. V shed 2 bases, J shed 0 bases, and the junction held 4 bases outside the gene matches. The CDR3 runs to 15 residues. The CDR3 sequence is CASSLYSGGSYEQYF. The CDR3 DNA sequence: TGTGCCAGCAGCTTATACTCGGGAGGCTCCTACGAGCAGTACTTC.

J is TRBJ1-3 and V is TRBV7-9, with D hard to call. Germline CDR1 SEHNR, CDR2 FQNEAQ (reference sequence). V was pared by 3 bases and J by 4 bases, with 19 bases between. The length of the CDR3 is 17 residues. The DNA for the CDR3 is TGTGCCAGCAGCTTCCGGGAAAGGGTGGAGTTCGGAAACACCATATATTTT. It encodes CASSFRERVEFGNTIYF. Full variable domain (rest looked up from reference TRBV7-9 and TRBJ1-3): DTGVSQNPRHKITKRGQNVTFRCDPISEHNRLYWYRQTLGQGPEFLTYFQNEAQLEKSRLLSDRFSAERPKGSFSTLEIQRTEQGDSAMYLCASSFRERVEFGNTIYFGEGSWLTVV.

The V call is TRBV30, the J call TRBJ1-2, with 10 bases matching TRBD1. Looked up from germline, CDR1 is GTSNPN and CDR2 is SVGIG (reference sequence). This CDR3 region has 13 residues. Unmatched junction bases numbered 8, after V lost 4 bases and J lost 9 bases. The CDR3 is CAWKGQGVNRYTF. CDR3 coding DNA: TGTGCCTGGAAAGGACAGGGGGTAAATCGCTACACCTTC.